This T cell receptor (beta chain) is from a study of blood T cell repertoires in COVID-19. Study-level information: Acute and convalescent COVID-19 specimens originated in the United States, Italy and Spain.

Under the authors' procedure: It was from reference gene primer amplification that nucleated cell counts were estimated. The repertoire was sequenced with immunoSEQ multiplex PCR; TCRdb's copy has only in-frame clones and lacks some. That table gives V, J and clone size, and the DNA gave D and trimming. The sample lists a few hundred thousand clones; around 85% were seen once. Germline V gives CDR1 LGHDT, CDR2 YNNKEL (reference sequence). The CDR3 length is 15 residues. The trim removed 3 bases at V and 4 bases at J, leaving 4 bases unmatched. Participants, about 18 to 89 years old, spanned about two dozen US areas. Participant-reported clinical history was the basis for cohort assignment.

This sequence originates from a man aged 30 to 39 who had recovered from COVID-19. The sample taken for sequencing was PBMCs or T cells enriched from blood (not recorded which). The J gene is TRBJ1-1, the V gene TRBV3-1 (or the pseudogene TRBV3-2), with 11 nucleotides matching TRBD1. The CDR3, as DNA: TGTGCCAGCAGCCATACCGGGACAGGGGGCACTGAAGCTTTCTTT. It is translated as CASSHTGTGGTEAFF.